Presented here are 10 T cell receptor beta chains from one specimen sequenced in a study of T-cell reconstitution after alpha-beta-depleted transplantation in children (TCRdb year 2016). The intended sense of this specimen's treatment or condition label: allogeneic hematopoietic cell transplantation with graft depleted of TCRalphabeta T cells and CD19 B cells. The library came from PCR. Sequencing took place on an Illumina HiSeq 2500. To normalize quantification of the TCRbeta repertoire, the TCR libraries were built with molecular barcoding that relied on unique molecular identifiers. The raw public data were reprocessed by TCRdb itself: fastp quality trimming at Q25, MiXCR clonotype calling, in-frame beta chains only. All rows with the same CDR3 protein become a single entry with the most common DNA and genes. The sample yields hundreds of thousands of distinct CDR3 sequences; roughly 15% were counted once. In total, the top ten clones hold roughly two fifths of the sample.

Source: PBMCs, mostly from graft donor cells, taken 360 days after TCRalphabeta/CD19-depleted stem cell transplant. These receptors all stem from a male patient between 2 and 10 years old who had a stem cell transplant for acute lymphoblastic leukemia, so the T cells may come from the graft donor.

The rearrangement joins TRBV28 to TRBJ2-7; 9 bases map to TRBD1. The length of the CDR3 is 15 residues. Trimming cost V 6 bases and J 3 bases; bases outside gene matches: 9. Looked up from germline, CDR1 is MDHEN and CDR2 is SYDVKM. DNA of the CDR3: TGTGCCAGCAGAGGGACAGGGAAAGGGGTCTACGAGCAGTACTTC. This translates into CASRGTGKGVYEQYF.

The CDR3 is CASLEGSTDTQYF. CDR3 in DNA: TGTGCCAGCCTTGAGGGCAGCACAGATACGCAGTATTTT. This sequence joins TRBV7-2 and TRBJ2-3, with D possibly TRBD2 on 5 matching bases. V lost 8 bases, J lost 0 bases, and 9 bases lay in between. Germline values: CDR1 SGHTA, CDR2 FQGNSA. CDR3 size: 13 residues.

This clonotype was seen more than once but under ten times. The chain carries TRBV6-1 and TRBJ2-1; D might be TRBD1 (5 bases). Germline assignment: CDR1 MNHNS and CDR2 SASEGT. The germline V and J ends were trimmed by 7 bases and 3 bases, with 13 bases remaining between them. The CDR3 loop spans 14 amino acids. CDR3 nucleotides: TGTGCCAGCAACTGGGGCTTTAGCTACAATGAGCAGTTCTTC. It codes for CASNWGFSYNEQFF.

The chain has TRBV12-3 or TRBV12-4 and TRBJ2-7; the D is unclear. The CDR3 totals 14 residues. V was trimmed by 6 bases and J by 6 bases, leaving 18 bases between them. The CDR3 bases are TGTGCCAGCAGCTTGCTGGCCCAGCGCGCCGAGCAGTACTTC. Protein sequence: CASSLLAQRAEQYF.

The rearrangement uses TRBV29-1 and TRBJ1-5; the D gene is possibly TRBD1 (6 bases). The CDR3 runs 13 residues. The V end was cut by 4 bases, the J end by 6 bases, with 13 bases between. In germline, CDR1 is SQVTM, CDR2 ANQGSEA. For the CDR3, the DNA is TGCAGCGTTGCACAGGGTAGTAGTCAGCCCCAGCATTTT. Encoded protein: CSVAQGSSQPQHF.

This clonotype was detected a few times. The chain combines TRBV27 with TRBJ2-7; no reliable D call. With 5 bases removed from V and 2 bases from J, the gap between germline ends came to 13 bases. CDR1 is MNHEY and CDR2 is SMNVEV in the germline V gene (reference sequence). The CDR3 spans 14 residues. CDR3 amino acids: CASSPIVPTYEQYF. The CDR3 nucleotides are TGTGCCAGCAGTCCCATCGTCCCCACCTACGAGCAGTACTTC.

The rearrangement links TRBV12-3 or TRBV12-4 to TRBJ2-1, with 10 bases aligning to TRBD2. The CDR3 has 16 amino acids. V trimming: 6 bases; J trimming: 0 bases; junction bases outside the gene matches: 5. In DNA, the CDR3 is TGTGCCAGCAGGCTACTAGCGGGATTCTCCTACAATGAGCAGTTCTTC. As protein: CASRLLAGFSYNEQFF.

V is TRBV20-1 and J is TRBJ2-5; no definite D call. CDR1 and CDR2 (germline): DFQATT, SNEGSKA (reference sequence). V lost 3 bases, J lost 5 bases, and 13 bases lay in between. The CDR3 is 13 amino acids. CDR3 residues: CSASEPWRETQYF. The CDR3 nucleotides read TGCAGTGCTAGCGAGCCCTGGCGGGAGACCCAGTACTTC.

This clonotype was seen repeatedly, ten times or more. This chain links TRBV9 with TRBJ2-3; D is possibly TRBD2 (6 bases). Germline V CDR1 and CDR2: SGDLS, YYNGEE. The V end lost 9 bases, the J end lost 7 bases, and 21 bases lay between the germline ends. The CDR3 length is 14 residues. The DNA of the CDR3 is TGTGCCACCGCTGACGAAGGAGGGATGAATACGCAGTATTTT. This gives the protein CATADEGGMNTQYF.

This clonotype was seen repeatedly, ten times or more. The V and J genes are TRBV28 and TRBJ1-3, with 7 bases that match TRBD1. The J segment lost 0 bases and the V segment lost 3 bases, leaving 5 bases of the junction unmatched. Germline assignment: CDR1 MDHEN and CDR2 SYDVKM. This CDR3 contains 16 residues. The CDR3 spells CASSFPGDSSGNTIYF. The CDR3 nucleotides read TGTGCCAGCAGTTTCCCCGGGGACAGCTCTGGAAACACCATATATTTT.